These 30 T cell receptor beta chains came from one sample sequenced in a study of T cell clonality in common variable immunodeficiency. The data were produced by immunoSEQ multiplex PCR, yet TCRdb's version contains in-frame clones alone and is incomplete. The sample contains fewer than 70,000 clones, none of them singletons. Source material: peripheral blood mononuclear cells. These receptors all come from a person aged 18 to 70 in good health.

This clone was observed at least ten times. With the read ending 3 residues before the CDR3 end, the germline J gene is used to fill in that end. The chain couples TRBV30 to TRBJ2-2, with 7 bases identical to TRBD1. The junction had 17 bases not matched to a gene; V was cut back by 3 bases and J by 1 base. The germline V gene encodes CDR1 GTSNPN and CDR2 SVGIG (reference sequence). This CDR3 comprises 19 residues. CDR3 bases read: TGTGCCTGGAGGAGGCAAAGGGGACAGCGAATAAAGAACACCGGGGAG. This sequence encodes CAWRRQRGQRIKNTGE. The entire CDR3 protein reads CAWRRQRGQRIKNTGELFF.

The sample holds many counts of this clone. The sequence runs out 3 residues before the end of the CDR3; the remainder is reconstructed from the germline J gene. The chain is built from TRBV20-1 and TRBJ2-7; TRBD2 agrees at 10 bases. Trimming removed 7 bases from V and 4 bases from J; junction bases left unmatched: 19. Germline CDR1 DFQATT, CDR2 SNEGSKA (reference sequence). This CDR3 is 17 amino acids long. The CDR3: CSVPRELLAGLKYEQYF. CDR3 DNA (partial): TGCAGTGTTCCTCGGGAGTTACTAGCGGGACTGAAGTACGAG.

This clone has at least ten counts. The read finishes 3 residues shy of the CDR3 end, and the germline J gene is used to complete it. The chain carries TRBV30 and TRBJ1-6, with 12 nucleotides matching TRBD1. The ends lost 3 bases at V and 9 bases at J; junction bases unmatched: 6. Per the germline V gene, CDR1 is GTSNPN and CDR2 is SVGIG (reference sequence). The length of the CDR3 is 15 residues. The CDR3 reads CAWSPRDRGPSPLHF. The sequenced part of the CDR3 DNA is TGTGCCTGGAGCCCTCGGGACAGGGGGCCTTCACCC.

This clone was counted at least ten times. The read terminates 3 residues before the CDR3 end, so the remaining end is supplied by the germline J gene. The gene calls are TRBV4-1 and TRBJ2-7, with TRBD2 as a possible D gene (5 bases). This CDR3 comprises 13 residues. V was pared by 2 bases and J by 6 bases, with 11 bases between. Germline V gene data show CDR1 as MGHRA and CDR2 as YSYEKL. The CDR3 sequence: CASSQTSLSEQYF. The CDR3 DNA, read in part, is TGCGCCAGCAGCCAAACTAGTTTAAGCGAG.

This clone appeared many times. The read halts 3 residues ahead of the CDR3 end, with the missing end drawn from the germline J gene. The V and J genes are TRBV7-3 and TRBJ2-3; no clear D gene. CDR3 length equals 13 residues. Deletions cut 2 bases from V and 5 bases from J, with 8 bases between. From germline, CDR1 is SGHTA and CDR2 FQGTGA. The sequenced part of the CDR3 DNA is TGTGCCAGCAGCTTATCCGGCGGAGATACG. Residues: CASSLSGGDT. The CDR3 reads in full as CASSLSGGDTQYF.

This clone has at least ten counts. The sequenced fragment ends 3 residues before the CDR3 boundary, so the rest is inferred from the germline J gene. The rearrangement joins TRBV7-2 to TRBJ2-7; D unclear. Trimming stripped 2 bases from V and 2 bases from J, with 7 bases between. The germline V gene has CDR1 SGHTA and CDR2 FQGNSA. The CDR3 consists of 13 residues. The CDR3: CASSLTPAYEQYF. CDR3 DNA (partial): TGTGCCAGCAGCTTAACTCCCGCCTACGAG.

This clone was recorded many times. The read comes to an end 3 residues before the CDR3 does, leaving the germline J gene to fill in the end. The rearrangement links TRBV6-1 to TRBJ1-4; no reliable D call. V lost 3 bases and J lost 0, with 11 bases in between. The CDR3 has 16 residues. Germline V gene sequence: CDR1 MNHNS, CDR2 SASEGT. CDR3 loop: CASSEIGLATNEKLFF. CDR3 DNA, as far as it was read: TGTGCCAGCAGTGAGATTGGCCTTGCAACTAATGAAAAA.

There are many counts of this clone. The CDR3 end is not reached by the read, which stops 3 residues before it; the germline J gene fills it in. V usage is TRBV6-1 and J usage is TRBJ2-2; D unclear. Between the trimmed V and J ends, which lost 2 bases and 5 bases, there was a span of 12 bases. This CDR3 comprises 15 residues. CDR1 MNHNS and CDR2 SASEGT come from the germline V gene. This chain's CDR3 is CASSERTIGTGELFF. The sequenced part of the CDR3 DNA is TGTGCCAGCAGTGAAAGAACTATCGGAACCGGGGAG.

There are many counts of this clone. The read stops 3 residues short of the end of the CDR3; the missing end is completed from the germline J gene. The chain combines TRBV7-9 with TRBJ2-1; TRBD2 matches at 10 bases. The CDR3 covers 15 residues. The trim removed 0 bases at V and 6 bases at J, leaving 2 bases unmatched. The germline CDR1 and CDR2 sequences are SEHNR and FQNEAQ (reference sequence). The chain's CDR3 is CASSLASGGINEQFF. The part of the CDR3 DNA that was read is TGTGCCAGCAGCTTAGCTAGCGGGGGGATCAATGAG.

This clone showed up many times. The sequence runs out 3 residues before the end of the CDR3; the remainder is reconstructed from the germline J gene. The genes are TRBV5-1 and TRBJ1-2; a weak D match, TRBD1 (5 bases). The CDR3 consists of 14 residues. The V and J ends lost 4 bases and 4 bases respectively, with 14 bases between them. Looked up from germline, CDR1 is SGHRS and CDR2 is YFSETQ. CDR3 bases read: TGCGCCAGCAGCGTCGCAGGGTATAGCTATGGC. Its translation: CASSVAGYSYG. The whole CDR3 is CASSVAGYSYGYTF.

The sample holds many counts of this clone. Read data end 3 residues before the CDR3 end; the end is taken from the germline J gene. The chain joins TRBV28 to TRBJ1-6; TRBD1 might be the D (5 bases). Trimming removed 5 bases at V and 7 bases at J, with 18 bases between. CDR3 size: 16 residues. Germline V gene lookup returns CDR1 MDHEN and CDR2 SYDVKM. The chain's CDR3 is CASSAIRGVRNSPLHF. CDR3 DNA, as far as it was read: TGTGCCAGCAGTGCGATCCGGGGGGTAAGGAATTCACCC.

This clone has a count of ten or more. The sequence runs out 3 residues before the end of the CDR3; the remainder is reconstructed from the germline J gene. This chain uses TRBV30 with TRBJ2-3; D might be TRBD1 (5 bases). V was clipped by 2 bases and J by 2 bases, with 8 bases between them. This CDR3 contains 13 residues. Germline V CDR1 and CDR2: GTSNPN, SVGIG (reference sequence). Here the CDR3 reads CAWSRGATDTQYF. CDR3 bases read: TGTGCCTGGAGTAGGGGCGCCACAGATACG. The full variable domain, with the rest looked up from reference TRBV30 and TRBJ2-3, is SQTIHQWPATLVQPVGSPLSLECTVEGTSNPNLYWYRQAAGRGLQLLFYSVGIGQISSEVPQNLSASRPQDRQFILSSKKLLLSDSGFYLCAWSRGATDTQYFGPGTRLTVL.

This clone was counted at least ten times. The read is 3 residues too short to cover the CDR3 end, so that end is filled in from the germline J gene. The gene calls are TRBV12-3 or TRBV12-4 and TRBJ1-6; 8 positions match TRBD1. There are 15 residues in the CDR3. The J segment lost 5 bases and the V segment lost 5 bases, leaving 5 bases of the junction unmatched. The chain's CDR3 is CASSPGQGHNSPLHF. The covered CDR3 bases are TGTGCCAGCAGTCCCGGACAGGGCCATAATTCACCC.

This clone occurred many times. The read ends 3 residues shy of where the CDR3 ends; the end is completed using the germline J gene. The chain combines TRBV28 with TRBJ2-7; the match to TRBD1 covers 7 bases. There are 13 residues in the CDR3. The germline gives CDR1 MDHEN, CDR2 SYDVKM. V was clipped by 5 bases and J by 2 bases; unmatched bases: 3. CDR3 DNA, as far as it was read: TGTGCCAGCAGTCTAACAGGGGCCTACGAG. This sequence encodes CASSLTGAYE. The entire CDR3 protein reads CASSLTGAYEQYF.

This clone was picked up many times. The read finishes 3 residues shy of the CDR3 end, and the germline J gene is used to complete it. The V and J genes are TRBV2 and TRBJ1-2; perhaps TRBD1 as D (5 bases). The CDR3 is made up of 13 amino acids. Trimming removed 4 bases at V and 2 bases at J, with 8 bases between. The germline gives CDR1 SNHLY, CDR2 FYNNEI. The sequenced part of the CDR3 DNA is TGTGCCAGCAGTGGGACACTAAACTATGGC. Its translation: CASSGTLNYG. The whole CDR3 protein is CASSGTLNYGYTF. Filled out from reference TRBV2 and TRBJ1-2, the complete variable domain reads EPEVTQTPSHQVTQMGQEVILRCVPISNHLYFYWYRQILGQKVEFLVSFYNNEISEKSEIFDDQFSVERPDGSNFTLKIRSTKLEDSAMYFCASSGTLNYGYTFGSGTRLTVV.

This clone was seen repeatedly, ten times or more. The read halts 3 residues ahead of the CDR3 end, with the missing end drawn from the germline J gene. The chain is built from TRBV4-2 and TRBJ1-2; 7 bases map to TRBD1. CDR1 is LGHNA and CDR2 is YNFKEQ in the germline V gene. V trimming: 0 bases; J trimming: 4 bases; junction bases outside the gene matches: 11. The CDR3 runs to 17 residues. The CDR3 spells CASSQEMGTAYRYGYTF. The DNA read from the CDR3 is TGTGCCAGCAGCCAAGAAATGGGGACAGCCTATCGCTATGGC.

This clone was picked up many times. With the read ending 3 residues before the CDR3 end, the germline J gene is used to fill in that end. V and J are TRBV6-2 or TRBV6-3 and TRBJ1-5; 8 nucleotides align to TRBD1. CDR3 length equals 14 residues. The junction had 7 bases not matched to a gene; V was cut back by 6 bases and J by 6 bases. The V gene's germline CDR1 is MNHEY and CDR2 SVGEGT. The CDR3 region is CASRTQGALQPQHF. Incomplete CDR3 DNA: TGTGCCAGCAGAACCCAGGGGGCGCTTCAGCCC.

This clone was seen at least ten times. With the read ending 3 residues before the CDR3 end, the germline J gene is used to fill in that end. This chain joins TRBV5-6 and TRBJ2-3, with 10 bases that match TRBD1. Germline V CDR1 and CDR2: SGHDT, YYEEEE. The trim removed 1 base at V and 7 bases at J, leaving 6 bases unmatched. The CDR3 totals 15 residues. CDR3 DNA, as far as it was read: TGTGCCAGCAGCTTGAGGGACAGGGGAACCCATACG. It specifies CASSLRDRGTHT. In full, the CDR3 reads CASSLRDRGTHTQYF.

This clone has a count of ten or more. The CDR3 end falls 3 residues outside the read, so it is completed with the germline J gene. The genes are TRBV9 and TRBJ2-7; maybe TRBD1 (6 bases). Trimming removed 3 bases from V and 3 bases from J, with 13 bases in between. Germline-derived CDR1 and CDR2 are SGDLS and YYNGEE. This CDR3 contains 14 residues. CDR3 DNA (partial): TGTGCCAGCAGCGGAAGCATACAGGGCTACGAG. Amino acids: CASSGSIQGYE. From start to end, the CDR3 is CASSGSIQGYEQYF.

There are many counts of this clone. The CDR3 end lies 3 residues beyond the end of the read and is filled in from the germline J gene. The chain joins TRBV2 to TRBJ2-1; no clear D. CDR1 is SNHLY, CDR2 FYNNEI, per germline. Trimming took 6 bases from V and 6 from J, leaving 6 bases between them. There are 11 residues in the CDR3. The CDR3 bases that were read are TGTGCCAGCAGGGGCAGCAATGAG. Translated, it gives CASRGSNE. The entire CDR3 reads CASRGSNEQFF.

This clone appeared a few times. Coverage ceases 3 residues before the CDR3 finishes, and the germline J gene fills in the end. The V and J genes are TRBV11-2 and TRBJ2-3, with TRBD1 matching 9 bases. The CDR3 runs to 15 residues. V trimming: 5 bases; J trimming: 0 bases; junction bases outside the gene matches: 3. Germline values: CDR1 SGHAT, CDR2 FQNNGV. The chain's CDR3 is CASSRQGGSTDTQYF. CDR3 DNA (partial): TGTGCCAGCAGCCGACAGGGGGGTAGCACAGATACG.

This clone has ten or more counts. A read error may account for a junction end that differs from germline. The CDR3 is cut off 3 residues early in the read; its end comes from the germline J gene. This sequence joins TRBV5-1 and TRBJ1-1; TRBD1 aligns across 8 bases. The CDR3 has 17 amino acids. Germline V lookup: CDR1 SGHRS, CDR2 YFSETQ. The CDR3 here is CVSSPGQGGGIGTEAFF. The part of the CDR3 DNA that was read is TGCGTCAGCAGCCCCGGACAGGGCGGTGGAATCGGAACTGAA.

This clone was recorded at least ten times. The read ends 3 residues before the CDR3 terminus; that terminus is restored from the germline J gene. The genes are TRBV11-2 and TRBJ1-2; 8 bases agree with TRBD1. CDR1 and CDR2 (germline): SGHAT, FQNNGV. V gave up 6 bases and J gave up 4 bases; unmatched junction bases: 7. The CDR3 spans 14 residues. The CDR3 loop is CASSRITGGYGYTF. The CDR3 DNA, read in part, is TGTGCCAGCAGTCGTATTACAGGGGGCTATGGC.

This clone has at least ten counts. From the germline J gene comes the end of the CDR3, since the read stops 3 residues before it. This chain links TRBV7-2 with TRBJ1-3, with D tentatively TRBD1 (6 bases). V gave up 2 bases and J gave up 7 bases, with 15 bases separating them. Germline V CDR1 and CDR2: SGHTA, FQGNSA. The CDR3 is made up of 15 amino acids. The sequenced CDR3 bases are TGTGCCAGCAGCTTAATGGGGGCGGGAGGGAACACC. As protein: CASSLMGAGGNT. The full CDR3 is CASSLMGAGGNTIYF.

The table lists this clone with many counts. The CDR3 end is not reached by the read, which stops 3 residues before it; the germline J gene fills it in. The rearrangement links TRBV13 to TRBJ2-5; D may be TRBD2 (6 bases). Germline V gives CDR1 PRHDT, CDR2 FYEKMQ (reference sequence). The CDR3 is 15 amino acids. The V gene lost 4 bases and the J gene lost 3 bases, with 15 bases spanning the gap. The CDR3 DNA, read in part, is TGTGCCAGCAGCTCGCGCCGCCGCGGGGAAGAGACC. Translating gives CASSSRRRGEET. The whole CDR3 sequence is CASSSRRRGEETQYF.

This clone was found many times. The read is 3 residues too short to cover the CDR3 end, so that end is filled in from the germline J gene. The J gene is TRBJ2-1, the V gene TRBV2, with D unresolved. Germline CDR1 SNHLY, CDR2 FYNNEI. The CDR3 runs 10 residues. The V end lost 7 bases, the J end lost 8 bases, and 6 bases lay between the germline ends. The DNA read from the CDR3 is TGTGCCAGCACCATCCATGAG. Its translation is CASTIHE. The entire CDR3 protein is CASTIHEQFF.

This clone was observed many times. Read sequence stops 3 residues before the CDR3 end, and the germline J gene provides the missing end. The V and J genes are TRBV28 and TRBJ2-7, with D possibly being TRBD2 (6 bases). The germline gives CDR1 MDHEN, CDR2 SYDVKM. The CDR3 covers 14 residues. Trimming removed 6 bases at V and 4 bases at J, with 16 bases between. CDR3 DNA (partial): TGTGCCAGCAGCCCCTCTCGGAGGGTTTACGAG. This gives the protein CASSPSRRVYE. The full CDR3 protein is CASSPSRRVYEQYF.

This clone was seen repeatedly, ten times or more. The DNA read from the CDR3 is TGCGCCAGCAGCTTGGAGGTAAACACTGAA. This codes for CASSLEVNTE. The entire CDR3 protein is CASSLEVNTEAFF. This rearrangement joins TRBV5-1 to TRBJ1-1; the D is unclear. The CDR3 goes on 3 residues after the read ends, and that part is filled in from the germline J gene. Germline V gene lookup returns CDR1 SGHRS and CDR2 YFSETQ. The CDR3 totals 13 residues. The germline V and J ends were trimmed by 0 bases and 2 bases, with 5 bases remaining between them.

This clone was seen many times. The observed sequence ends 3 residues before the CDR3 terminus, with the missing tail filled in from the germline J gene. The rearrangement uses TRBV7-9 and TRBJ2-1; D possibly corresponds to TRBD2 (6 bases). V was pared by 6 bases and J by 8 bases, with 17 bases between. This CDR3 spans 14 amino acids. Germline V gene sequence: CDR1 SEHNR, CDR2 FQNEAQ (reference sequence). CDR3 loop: CASSQIMREDEQFF. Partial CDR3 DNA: TGTGCCAGCAGTCAAATCATGCGGGAAGATGAG.

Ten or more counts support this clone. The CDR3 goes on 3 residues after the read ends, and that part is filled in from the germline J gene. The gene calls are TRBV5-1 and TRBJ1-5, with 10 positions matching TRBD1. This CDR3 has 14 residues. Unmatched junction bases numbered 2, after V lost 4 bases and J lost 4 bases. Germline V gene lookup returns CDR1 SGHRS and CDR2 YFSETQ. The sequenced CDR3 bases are TGCGCCAGCAGCCCGGACAGGGGGAATCAGCCC. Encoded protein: CASSPDRGNQP. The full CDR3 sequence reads CASSPDRGNQPQHF.